Following are 3 T cell receptor beta chains from one sample sequenced in a study of T cell repertoires in cytomegalovirus infection. Each CDR3 protein is one row after TCRdb ran MiXCR on the reads. The profile covers some 900,000 distinct CDR3 sequences, with roughly 33% appearing a single time and roughly an eighth taken by the ten largest. Their antigens remain unidentified. This sample comprised cultured CD8+ T cells from PBMCs, obtained from culture after CMV antigen stimulation. These receptors came from a human donor in good health (CMV status not recorded). Some clones in this sample may be carry-over from other donors' samples.

This clonotype was found a few times. The V call is TRBV6-1, the J call TRBJ1-1, with 9 bases identical to TRBD1. Germline values: CDR1 MNHNS, CDR2 SASEGT. V dropped 5 bases and J dropped 3; count of bases not matched to a gene: 7. This CDR3 contains 15 residues. Written as DNA, the CDR3 is TGTGCCAGCAGTCTCCGACAGGGGGTATACACTGAAGCTTTCTTT. This gives the protein CASSLRQGVYTEAFF.

In its sample, this clonotype was seen a few times. This sequence joins TRBV27 and TRBJ2-5; no firm D call. The germline V gene encodes CDR1 MNHEY and CDR2 SMNVEV (reference sequence). Trimming stripped 1 base from V and 1 base from J, with 10 bases between. The CDR3 runs to 15 residues. The CDR3 sequence is CASSLFGTAQETQYF. DNA of the CDR3: TGTGCCAGCAGTTTATTTGGTACAGCCCAAGAGACCCAGTACTTC.

This chain connects TRBV27 to TRBJ1-5, with a possible D match to TRBD1 (5 bases). Looked up from germline, CDR1 is MNHEY and CDR2 is SMNVEV (reference sequence). V lost 0 bases, J lost 6 bases, and 18 bases lay in between. The CDR3 has 17 residues. CDR3 coding DNA: TGTGCCAGCAGTTTATCGCAGGGACCATTGGGGCCTCAGCCCCAGCATTTT. Translated, it gives CASSLSQGPLGPQPQHF.